Below, 29 T cell receptor beta chains from the same sample are listed, as sequenced in a study of beta chain features in type 1 diabetes. Expressed TCRB transcripts were sequenced because the entire RNA isolate underwent reverse transcription. Repertoires were generated with immunoSEQ multiplex PCR, while TCRdb's copy carries only in-frame clones and drops some. The sample shows 200,000 to 250,000 clones, about a tenth of them seen only once. The sample was central memory CD4+ T cells from blood. The source of these receptors is a man aged 18 to 29 in good health.

This clone was seen only a few times. The chain uses TRBV7-2 and TRBJ2-3; D not resolved. The germline V and J ends were trimmed by 6 bases and 4 bases, with 20 bases remaining between them. From germline, CDR1 is SGHTA and CDR2 FQGNSA. The CDR3 runs 16 residues. DNA of the CDR3: TGTGCCAGCAGATATCCGTTCCGACTGGGCGCAGATACGCAGTATTTT. It is translated as CASRYPFRLGADTQYF.

This clone occurred a few times. The gene calls are TRBV9 and TRBJ2-1; 7 nucleotides line up with TRBD1. With V trimmed by 2 bases and J by 3 bases, 8 bases remained unmatched. The CDR3 length is 16 residues. Germline V gene lookup returns CDR1 SGDLS and CDR2 YYNGEE. This chain's CDR3 is CASSVTGTALYNEQFF. In DNA, the CDR3 is TGTGCCAGCAGCGTCACCGGGACAGCCCTCTACAATGAGCAGTTCTTC.

This clone was seen more than once but under ten times. The chain combines TRBV5-6 with TRBJ1-3; 7 bases are shared with TRBD1. V lost 5 bases, J lost 2 bases, and 4 bases stayed unmatched. The germline gives CDR1 SGHDT, CDR2 YYEEEE. The length of the CDR3 is 14 residues. The CDR3 loop is CASRGTGAGNTIYF. The CDR3 DNA reads as TGTGCCAGCAGGGGTACAGGGGCTGGAAACACCATATATTTT. Full variable domain (rest looked up from reference TRBV5-6 and TRBJ1-3): DAGVTQSPTHLIKTRGQQVTLRCSPKSGHDTVSWYQQALGQGPQFIFQYYEEEERQRGNFPDRFSGHQFPNYSSELNVNALLLGDSALYLCASRGTGAGNTIYFGEGSWLTVV.

This clone has at least ten counts. The chain uses TRBV7-2 and TRBJ2-7; D not certain. Per the germline V gene, CDR1 is SGHTA and CDR2 is FQGNSA. This CDR3 has 10 amino acids. V dropped 8 bases and J dropped 3 bases, with 5 bases sitting between them. CDR3 loop: CASGVYEQYF. The CDR3, as DNA: TGTGCCAGCGGCGTCTACGAGCAGTACTTC. The full variable domain, in which reference TRBV7-2 and TRBJ2-7 provide the parts outside the CDR3, is GAGVSQSPSNKVTEKGKDVELRCDPISGHTALYWYRQSLGQGLEFLIYFQGNSAPDKSGLPSDRFSAERTGGSVSTLTIQRTQQEDSAVYLCASGVYEQYFGPGTRLTVT.

This chain links TRBV5-5 with TRBJ2-4; 7 nucleotides match TRBD1. With V trimmed by 5 bases and J by 3 bases, 8 bases remained unmatched. Germline V gives CDR1 SGHKS, CDR2 YYEKEE (reference sequence). CDR3 size: 15 residues. The CDR3 reads CASSLGTDYKNIQYF. The CDR3 region has the DNA TGTGCCAGCAGTCTTGGGACAGACTACAAAAACATTCAGTACTTC.

The chain carries TRBV30 and TRBJ2-7; a weak D match, TRBD2 (6 bases). V shed 2 bases and J shed 2 bases, with 13 bases lying between them. The CDR3 has 14 residues. From germline, CDR1 is GTSNPN and CDR2 SVGIG (reference sequence). The CDR3 region has the DNA TGTGCCTGGAGTCCGACTAGTCCGGCCTACGAGCAGTACTTC. This encodes CAWSPTSPAYEQYF.

This clone was detected only a few times. The rearrangement joins TRBV30 to TRBJ1-3; the D gene is possibly TRBD1 (6 bases). This CDR3 is 15 amino acids long. V lost 8 bases to trimming and J lost 3 bases, with 20 bases between them. Germline CDR1 is GTSNPN and CDR2 is SVGIG (reference sequence). The CDR3 here is CAGGRGGGSGNTIYF. In nucleotides, the CDR3 is TGTGCCGGGGGCAGGGGAGGAGGGAGTGGAAACACCATATATTTT.

The chain employs TRBV29-1 and TRBJ1-4; 8 nucleotides line up with TRBD1. The J segment lost 8 bases and the V segment lost 6 bases, leaving 5 bases of the junction unmatched. The CDR3 consists of 12 residues. Germline V gene sequence: CDR1 SQVTM, CDR2 ANQGSEA. The CDR3 loop reads CSVETGEEKLFF. The DNA for the CDR3 is TGCAGCGTCGAGACAGGGGAAGAAAAACTGTTTTTT. Complete variable domain (other parts from reference TRBV29-1 and TRBJ1-4): SAVISQKPSRDICQRGTSLTIQCQVDSQVTMMFWYRQQPGQSLTLIATANQGSEATYESGFVIDKFPISRPNLTFSTLTVSNMSPEDSSIYLCSVETGEEKLFFGSGTQLSVL.

The rearrangement uses TRBV10-2 and TRBJ1-5, with TRBD1 as a possible D gene (6 bases). The CDR3 is made up of 15 amino acids. CDR1 WSHSY and CDR2 SAAADI come from the germline V gene. Deletions cut 2 bases from V and 7 bases from J, with 15 bases between. CDR3 in DNA: TGCGCCAGCAGTGAGATCCCACAGGGCGACCAGCCCCAGCATTTT. Its protein is CASSEIPQGDQPQHF.

This clone was detected ten times or more. Different DNA sequences within this sample yield the same CDR3. The chain is built from TRBV25-1 and TRBJ1-2; no clear D gene. This CDR3 contains 15 residues. Germline CDR1 is MGHDK and CDR2 is SYGVNS. Trimming pared 4 bases from V and 13 bases from J, leaving 25 bases between. CDR3 coding DNA: TGTGCCAGCAGTGGGGTTTACCGGGTCGGTAAGGGCCTCACCTTC. Its protein product is CASSGVYRVGKGLTF.

The CDR3 is CASTTDRNRSYEQYF. Written as DNA, the CDR3 is TGTGCCAGCACCACTGACAGGAATAGGTCCTACGAGCAGTACTTC. This chain joins TRBV2 and TRBJ2-7, with D perhaps TRBD1 (6 bases). With 7 bases removed from V and 1 base from J, the gap between germline ends came to 17 bases. There are 15 residues in the CDR3. CDR1 is SNHLY and CDR2 is FYNNEI in the germline V gene.

This chain connects TRBV27 to TRBJ2-1; possibly TRBD2 for D (6 bases). Germline CDR1 is MNHEY and CDR2 is SMNVEV (reference sequence). Trimming took off 3 bases at V and 6 bases at J, with 15 bases between the two ends. CDR3 length equals 15 residues. CDR3 nucleotide sequence: TGTGCCAGCAGTTTGTATTCGGCGGGATTCAATGAGCAGTTCTTC. Its translation is CASSLYSAGFNEQFF.

The chain links TRBV6-5 to TRBJ2-1, with D perhaps given as TRBD1 or TRBD2 (5 bases each). Trimming left V 7 bases short and J 6 bases short, with 19 bases between. The CDR3 spans 15 residues. Germline V CDR1 and CDR2: MNHEY, SVGAGI. The DNA of the CDR3 is TGTGCCAGCAAACTAGGGGAAACACAGGCCAATGAGCAGTTCTTC. Amino acids: CASKLGETQANEQFF.

This clone occurred a few times. This rearrangement joins TRBV11-2 to TRBJ2-5, with unresolved D. V was clipped by 4 bases and J by 1 base, with 10 bases between them. Germline-derived CDR1 and CDR2 are SGHAT and FQNNGV. CDR3 length: 14 residues. For the CDR3, the DNA is TGTGCCAGCAGCTCCGTGGGATTCCAAGAGACCCAGTACTTC. Encoded protein: CASSSVGFQETQYF.

The chain carries TRBV5-1 and TRBJ2-1, with TRBD2 matching over 15 bases. The V gene's germline CDR1 is SGHRS and CDR2 YFSETQ. The CDR3 extends over 18 amino acids. Losses at the gene ends were 0 bases for V and 8 bases for J; bases not matched to a gene: 9. CDR3: CASSLEGRGLAGGDEQFF. Here the CDR3 DNA reads TGCGCCAGCAGCTTGGAAGGTCGCGGACTAGCGGGAGGGGATGAGCAGTTCTTC.

This clone was seen more than once but under ten times. The chain links TRBV6-5 to TRBJ2-5; TRBD2 might be the D (6 bases). The CDR3 length is 14 residues. Trimming took 7 bases from V and 5 from J, leaving 17 bases between them. Looked up from germline, CDR1 is MNHEY and CDR2 is SVGAGI. The CDR3, as DNA: TGTGCCAGCACCTCCGATGGGAGGTCGGAGACCCAGTACTTC. Encoded protein: CASTSDGRSETQYF.

This clone was counted many times. The chain is built from TRBV4-1 and TRBJ2-1, with no clear D. The CDR3 has 17 amino acids. The V gene lost 6 bases and the J gene lost 5 bases, with 23 bases spanning the gap. Germline V gene data show CDR1 as MGHRA and CDR2 as YSYEKL. The chain's CDR3 is CASRRLLRFPENNEQFF. DNA for the CDR3: TGCGCCAGCAGGCGATTATTAAGGTTTCCAGAAAACAATGAGCAGTTCTTC.

The chain has TRBV5-4 and TRBJ2-1, with a tentative D call TRBD2 (6 bases). CDR3 length: 14 amino acids. Deletions cut 5 bases from V and 0 bases from J, with 9 bases between. The germline CDR1 and CDR2 sequences are SGHNT and YYREEE (reference sequence). The CDR3 region is CASRGRTSYNEQFF. The CDR3, as DNA: TGTGCCAGCAGGGGGAGGACCTCCTACAATGAGCAGTTCTTC.

Notes on this clone: A far larger clone is one nucleotide away, so this likely arose from a read error. The chain recombines TRBV21-1 with TRBJ2-1; no check of the table's D call, TRBD1, against the DNA was made. TRBV21-1 is tagged as a pseudogene. The CDR3 has 16 residues. The CDR3 nucleotides read TGTGCCAGCAGCTTGCCCCGGGACAGGGGTTTGGATGAGCAGTTCTTC. This translates into CASSLPRDRGLDEQFF.

The rearrangement links TRBV9 to TRBJ1-1; D is uncertain. Trimming stripped 0 bases from V and 3 bases from J, with 15 bases between. This CDR3 comprises 16 residues. In germline, CDR1 is SGDLS, CDR2 YYNGEE. The CDR3 spells CASSVAPILGDTEAFF. The CDR3 bases are TGTGCCAGCAGCGTAGCTCCTATCCTTGGGGACACTGAAGCTTTCTTT. Based on the CDR3 plus reference TRBV9 and TRBJ1-1, the full variable domain is DSGVTQTPKHLITATGQRVTLRCSPRSGDLSVYWYQQSLDQGLQFLIQYYNGEERAKGNILERFSAQQFPDLHSELNLSSLELGDSALYFCASSVAPILGDTEAFFGQGTRLTVV.

The chain is built from TRBV9 and TRBJ2-3; no reliable D call. Germline CDR1 reads SGDLS; CDR2 reads YYNGEE. This CDR3 has 17 amino acids. Trimming shortened V by 3 bases and J by 0 bases, and 17 bases separated the two germline ends. In nucleotides, the CDR3 is TGTGCCAGCAGCGCGACTGCCTATAGTGGCAGCACAGATACGCAGTATTTT. Protein product: CASSATAYSGSTDTQYF.

The chain is built from TRBV6-1 and TRBJ2-1; D is unresolved. Trimming took 6 bases from V and 9 from J, leaving 18 bases between them. Per the germline V gene, CDR1 is MNHNS and CDR2 is SASEGT. The CDR3 spans 14 residues. The CDR3 sequence: CASRPGPSMGEQFF. The CDR3 nucleotides are TGTGCCAGCAGACCCGGGCCTTCCATGGGTGAGCAGTTCTTC.

This clone appeared a few times. The V and J genes are TRBV6-6 and TRBJ2-3; D possibly matches TRBD1 or TRBD2 (5 bases each). The CDR3 length is 15 residues. Between the trimmed V and J ends, which lost 6 bases and 4 bases, there was a span of 17 bases. Germline V gene data show CDR1 as MNHNY and CDR2 as SVGAGI (reference sequence). CDR3 bases: TGTGCCAGCAGGTACCGGGACCTCGACCCAGATACGCAGTATTTT. Protein sequence: CASRYRDLDPDTQYF.

The sample holds many counts of this clone. The chain recombines TRBV18 with TRBJ1-4; D is perhaps TRBD1 (5 bases). Deletions cut 3 bases from V and 5 bases from J, with 13 bases between. CDR3 size: 15 residues. Per germline, CDR1 KGHSH and CDR2 LQKENI. The CDR3 is CASSPPGQGNEKLFF. DNA for the CDR3: TGTGCCAGCTCACCTCCTGGGCAGGGAAATGAAAAACTGTTTTTT.

This clone has just a few counts. This rearrangement joins TRBV5-4 to TRBJ1-5, with D possibly TRBD1 on 5 matching bases. The V end was cut by 0 bases, the J end by 0 bases, with 13 bases between. CDR1 SGHNT and CDR2 YYREEE come from the germline V gene (reference sequence). CDR3 size: 17 residues. The CDR3 sequence is CASSLALFRDSNQPQHF. CDR3 coding DNA: TGTGCCAGCAGCTTGGCGCTGTTCAGGGATAGCAATCAGCCCCAGCATTTT.

This clone was counted between two and nine times. J is TRBJ1-2 and V is TRBV29-1; D is uncertain. Germline CDR1 SQVTM, CDR2 ANQGSEA. The CDR3 consists of 11 residues. Trimming removed 4 bases at V and 2 bases at J, with 5 bases between. The CDR3 coding sequence is TGCAGCGTTGCAGAGAACTATGGCTACACCTTC. It yields the protein CSVAENYGYTF.

This clone was found a few times. The chain uses TRBV28 and TRBJ2-5, with D possibly matching TRBD2 (6 bases). Trimming removed 7 bases from V and 4 bases from J, with 13 bases in between. Per the germline V gene, CDR1 is MDHEN and CDR2 is SYDVKM. The CDR3 contains 13 residues. The CDR3 DNA sequence: TGTGCCAGCATGAGCGGGCAGGGAGAGACCCAGTACTTC. This encodes CASMSGQGETQYF.

There are a few counts of this clone. This chain uses TRBV28 with TRBJ1-1; D is unclear. V was cut by 7 bases and J by 4 bases, with 16 bases left in between. The CDR3 is made up of 14 amino acids. Germline CDR1 and CDR2: MDHEN and SYDVKM. This chain's CDR3 is CASTQTMPATEAFF. In DNA form, the CDR3 reads TGTGCCAGCACCCAAACCATGCCGGCCACTGAAGCTTTCTTT.

A few counts support this clone. The V gene is TRBV7-2, the J gene TRBJ2-3; possibly TRBD2 for D (7 bases). Germline CDR1 is SGHTA and CDR2 is FQGNSA. This CDR3 has 15 residues. Trimming stripped 3 bases from V and 1 base from J, with 11 bases between. In nucleotides, the CDR3 is TGTGCCAGCAGCTTGGCGGGGGCCCGCACAGATACGCAGTATTTT. Encoded protein: CASSLAGARTDTQYF.